This TCR beta chain is drawn from a study of shared clonotypes between healthy human individuals (dated by TCRdb to 2020 to 2022). Regarding the study in general: Three men and a couple of women, aged 18 to 49 years, made up the cohort. For each donor, CD4 naive and CD4 memory were each given three plates, CD8 naive was given two plates, and CD8 memory was given one plate. The study deeply sequenced blood TCR repertoires of several healthy adults to estimate repertoire size and the extent of clonotype sharing between individuals. Libraries were prepared and TCR repertoires were sequenced by different laboratories using diverse techniques, in order to increase sequencing depth and limit assay-specific biases. Each donor's leukapheresis produced roughly between roughly 0.9 and 9 billion PBMCs. The paper as a whole reports these results and caveats: Naive subsets generally had larger estimated clonotype richness than memory subsets did. Incomplete sequencing was indicated by rarefaction of sorted-subset datasets, despite the large sequencing depth. Sharing across a few donors was observed for around 5% of naive CD4, about 3.2% of naive CD8, over 2% of memory CD4, and roughly 0.4% of memory CD8 clonotypes. Pairwise subsampling indicated that sequencing depth was expected to affect the degree of clonotype sharing among donors. The genetic and exposure-history diversity represented was limited by the small number of donors. Higher generation probabilities were observed for clonotypes shared by all four sorted-subset donors than for non-shared clonotypes. Sampling was limited to blood, and TCR repertoires in tissue likely differ from TCR repertoires in blood.

Using the deep immunoSEQ assay, TCR CDR3 regions were amplified from genomic DNA by multiplex PCR. Extracted genomic DNA from each cell subset was distributed evenly across all wells of several immunoSEQ 96-well plates, and each plate was treated as a replicate. For sorted subsets, 150 to 250 ng of genomic DNA, equivalent to 30,000 or so T cell genomes, went into each replicate PCR. Purified libraries were measured with a Qubit 3.0 fluorometer, size-checked on a Bioanalyzer 2100, and measured again with the KAPA Library Quantification kit. Every immunoSEQ 96-well plate was sequenced on a dedicated single-read 150-cycle Illumina NextSeq 550 flow cell. The study's processing was this. Because the immunoSEQ output held only junctional sequences and lacked quality scores, the filtering could not match the filtering applied to full-length reads. Sequences were annotated with PyIR, a Python wrapper for IgBLAST v1.9, and V/J genes and CDR3 were assigned using IMGT germline references. Reads with weak V/J assignments (E-value above 1e-6), missing CDR3, stop codons, out-of-frame junctions, or ambiguous translated residues were removed. V3J clonotypes were defined as sequences sharing the same inferred V gene, J gene, and CDR3 amino acid sequence. Percentage overlap between repertoires was computed as shared unique clonotypes divided by the size of the smaller repertoire. RTK rarefaction, the Chao1 estimator, and Recon v2.1 estimates of unobserved clonotypes were used to assess repertoire richness. Generation probabilities were computed with OLGA for all TCRbeta clonotypes obtained by the gDNA method from a handful of donors. TCRdb mirrors the immuneACCESS table, restricted to in-frame sequences. Some clones are absent from its copies; in checked studies, under half trace to an unresolved V gene, and the reason for the others is unknown. Clonal size and the V and J genes are those of that table, whereas D and trimming came from the DNA. This sample gives some 690,000 clones in total; 90% of them show up just once. The ten largest account for roughly 36% of the sample.

Healthy HIV-negative adults with no recently reported acute infections or vaccinations were included as donors. Every donor was a Caucasian adult living in Nashville, Tennessee, USA. CD8 memory samples combined magnetically selected CD45RO+ cells with CCR7-negative CD45RA+ effector memory (TemRA) cells. Blood was collected by leukapheresis, and PBMCs were isolated by Ficoll-Histopaque density gradient centrifugation and then cryopreserved in liquid nitrogen vapor phase. Purity and quantity of every magnetically sorted T cell population were checked by analytical flow cytometry. Each sorted fraction had its genomic DNA isolated and then quantified by UV absorbance on a Nanodrop 2000c. CDR3 length: 14 amino acids, cysteine to phenylalanine. Here the CDR3 DNA is all that survives: 42 bases in frame from base 1. From a lookup of the germline V gene (reference sequence), CDR1 and CDR2 are LNHDA and SQIVND. The germline ends are 13 bases apart after V is trimmed by 8 bases and J by 3 bases.

Regarding this clone: The clone's antigen remains unknown. Per-nucleotide qualities are absent, and no much larger clonotype sits a single base away.

What was sequenced was memory CD8+ T cells from PBMCs. This specimen's cell subset or site label, interpreted: CD45RO+ cells pooled with CCR7-negative TemRA cells. This TCR came from a young man in good health. Some clones in this sample may be carry-over from other donors' samples. The V and J genes are TRBV19 and TRBJ1-4, with TRBD1 perhaps the D gene, on 5 matching bases. The base sequence is TGTGCCAGTTCCAGGGTACCGGCTAATGAAAAACTGTTTTTT. Its protein reads: CASSRVPANEKLFF.